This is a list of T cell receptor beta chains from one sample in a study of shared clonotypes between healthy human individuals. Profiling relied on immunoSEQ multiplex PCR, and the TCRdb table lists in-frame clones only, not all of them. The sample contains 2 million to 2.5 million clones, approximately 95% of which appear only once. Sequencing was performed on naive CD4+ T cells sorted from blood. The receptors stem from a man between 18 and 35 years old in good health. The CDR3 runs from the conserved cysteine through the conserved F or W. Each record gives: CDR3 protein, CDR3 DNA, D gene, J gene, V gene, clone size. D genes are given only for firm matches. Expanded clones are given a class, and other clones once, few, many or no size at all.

CDR3: CASGGTGNQPQHF; DNA: TGTGCCAGCGGAGGGACAGGTAATCAGCCCCAGCATTTT; D: TRBD1; J: TRBJ1-5; V: TRBV2; size: .
CDR3: CASSQQGSHQPQHF; DNA: TGTGCCAGCAGTCAACAGGGATCGCATCAGCCCCAGCATTTT; D: .; J: TRBJ1-5; V: TRBV27; size: .
CDR3: CAWSVPTVGQPQHF; DNA: TGTGCCTGGAGTGTACCGACAGTAGGTCAGCCCCAGCATTTT; D: .; J: TRBJ1-5; V: TRBV30; size: once
CDR3: CSVDRGLAGVGDTQYF; DNA: TGCAGCGTTGATCGGGGACTAGCGGGAGTCGGTGATACGCAGTATTTT; D: TRBD2; J: TRBJ2-3; V: TRBV29-1; size: .
CDR3: CASSGQGAAETQYF; DNA: TGTGCCAGCTCAGGACAGGGGGCGGCGGAGACCCAGTACTTC; D: TRBD1; J: TRBJ2-5; V: TRBV2; size: .
CDR3: CAGRQGSNTEAFF; DNA: TGTGCCGGCCGACAGGGATCGAACACTGAAGCTTTCTTT; D: TRBD1; J: TRBJ1-1; V: TRBV10-3; size: .
CDR3: CASSQDLNRAVSGNTIYF; DNA: TGCGCCAGCAGCCAAGATCTAAACAGGGCTGTCTCTGGAAACACCATATATTTT; D: .; J: TRBJ1-3; V: TRBV4-1; size: .
CDR3: CASSFRGLGNTEAFF; DNA: TGTGCCAGCAGTTTTAGGGGGCTGGGGAACACTGAAGCTTTCTTT; D: TRBD1; J: TRBJ1-1; V: TRBV27; size: .
CDR3: CAATVDGSYGYTF; DNA: TGTGCTGCGACGGTCGACGGGTCATATGGCTACACCTTC; D: .; J: TRBJ1-2; V: TRBV6-6; size: .
CDR3: CASSSGIQETQYF; DNA: TGCGCCAGCAGCTCAGGGATCCAAGAGACCCAGTACTTC; D: .; J: TRBJ2-5; V: TRBV5-1; size: .
CDR3: CASRAGQGVRPTYYNSPLHF; DNA: TGTGCCAGCAGGGCGGGACAGGGGGTTCGGCCGACATACTATAATTCACCCCTCCACTTT; D: TRBD1; J: TRBJ1-6; V: TRBV2; size: .
CDR3: CASSRGLNTEAFF; DNA: TGTGCCAGCAGTCGGGGGTTGAACACTGAAGCTTTCTTT; D: .; J: TRBJ1-1; V: TRBV28; size: .
CDR3: CASSLVSNTGELFF; DNA: TGTGCCAGCAGCTTAGTGTCAAACACCGGGGAGCTGTTTTTT; D: .; J: TRBJ2-2; V: TRBV7-2; size: .
CDR3: CASNRDTHTGELFF; DNA: TGCGCCAGCAACCGGGACACACACACCGGGGAGCTGTTTTTT; D: .; J: TRBJ2-2; V: TRBV5-1; size: .
CDR3: CASSFGQGRGDEKLFF; DNA: TGTGCCAGCAGCTTCGGACAGGGGAGAGGGGATGAAAAACTGTTTTTT; D: TRBD1; J: TRBJ1-4; V: TRBV7-6; size: once
CDR3: CASSPGRDWDNEQFF; DNA: TGTGCCAGCAGCCCCGGGCGGGACTGGGACAATGAGCAGTTCTTC; D: .; J: TRBJ2-1; V: TRBV6-5; size: .
CDR3: CASSPGGQGSQYF; DNA: TGTGCCAGCAGCCCAGGGGGGCAGGGGTCGCAGTACTTC; D: .; J: TRBJ2-7; V: TRBV7-9; size: .
CDR3: CASTSRDGSSYEQYF; DNA: TGTGCCAGCACCTCACGGGACGGTAGCTCCTACGAGCAGTACTTC; D: .; J: TRBJ2-7; V: TRBV6-6; size: .
CDR3: CATSIRPGAGDYGYTF; DNA: TGTGCCACCAGCATCCGACCCGGAGCGGGGGACTATGGCTACACCTTC; D: .; J: TRBJ1-2; V: TRBV15; size: .
CDR3: CASRGDTEAFF; DNA: TGCGCCAGCAGGGGGGACACTGAAGCTTTCTTT; D: .; J: TRBJ1-1; V: TRBV4-1; size: few
CDR3: CASSLVDLTDTQYF; DNA: TGTGCCAGCAGCTTGGTGGACCTCACAGATACGCAGTATTTT; D: .; J: TRBJ2-3; V: TRBV7-9; size: .
CDR3: CAGNQGARGYTF; DNA: TGTGCCGGCAATCAGGGGGCGCGTGGCTACACCTTC; D: TRBD1; J: TRBJ1-2; V: TRBV2; size: .
CDR3: CSVKSTGQETQYF; DNA: TGCAGCGTCAAATCGACAGGCCAAGAGACCCAGTACTTC; D: .; J: TRBJ2-5; V: TRBV29-1; size: .
CDR3: CASTEMGPGANVLTF; DNA: TGTGCCAGCACCGAGATGGGCCCAGGGGCCAACGTCCTGACTTTC; D: .; J: TRBJ2-6; V: TRBV2; size: .
CDR3: CASSQARGQPQHF; DNA: TGCGCCAGCAGCCAAGCAAGGGGCCAGCCCCAGCATTTT; D: .; J: TRBJ1-5; V: TRBV4-1; size: .
CDR3: CASSLGQGGYTF; DNA: TGTGCCAGCAGTTTGGGACAGGGGGGCTACACCTTC; D: TRBD1; J: TRBJ1-2; V: TRBV28; size: .
CDR3: CASSLGTQLYEQYF; DNA: TGTGCCAGCAGCCTCGGGACACAACTCTACGAGCAGTACTTC; D: .; J: TRBJ2-7; V: TRBV5-4; size: .